What follows are 20 T cell receptor beta chains derived from one specimen sequenced in a study of blood T cell repertoires in COVID-19. Sequencing used immunoSEQ multiplex PCR; TCRdb keeps in-frame clones, though not all of them. Here the sample spans over 50,000 clones, 86% being singletons. Sequenced material: peripheral blood. The receptors were sampled from an elderly man with acute or convalescent COVID-19.

A single count supports this clone. The J gene is TRBJ2-1, the V gene TRBV11-2; the D gene is possibly TRBD2 (6 bases). Germline CDR1 SGHAT, CDR2 FQNNGV. The V end was cut by 1 base, the J end by 2 bases, with 9 bases between. The CDR3 runs 15 residues. The CDR3, as DNA: TGTGCCAGCAGCTTAGGGAGGGGAACCTACAATGAGCAGTTCTTC. Translation gives CASSLGRGTYNEQFF.

The V gene is TRBV7-9, the J gene TRBJ1-2, with 8 bases aligning to TRBD1. This CDR3 has 14 amino acids. Germline V gene lookup returns CDR1 SEHNR and CDR2 FQNEAQ (reference sequence). Trimming removed 6 bases from V and 6 bases from J; junction bases left unmatched: 9. CDR3 in DNA: TGTGCCAGCAGGTCAGGGGGCGCTGAGAATGGCTACACCTTC. This gives the protein CASRSGGAENGYTF.

This chain connects TRBV11-2 to TRBJ2-5, with TRBD1 matching 7 bases. Germline-derived CDR1 and CDR2 are SGHAT and FQNNGV. The CDR3 is 14 amino acids. V shed 5 bases and J 4 bases; nucleotides not matched to a gene: 7. The CDR3 DNA reads TGTGCCAGCAGCCTAGTAGGGGGCGCAGAGACCCAGTACTTC. Translation gives CASSLVGGAETQYF.

The CDR3 DNA sequence: TGTGCCAGCAGCGATCAGACAGGGGGTGACTATGGCTACACCTTC. Translated, it gives CASSDQTGGDYGYTF. The chain carries TRBV6-5 and TRBJ1-2, with TRBD1 matching 9 bases. Germline assignment: CDR1 MNHEY and CDR2 SVGAGI. V trimming: 6 bases; J trimming: 3 bases; junction bases outside the gene matches: 8. This CDR3 spans 15 amino acids.

The CDR3 spells CASMRRGLSTDTQYF. The DNA of the CDR3 is TGTGCCAGCATGAGGAGGGGACTAAGCACAGATACGCAGTATTTT. The chain carries TRBV9 and TRBJ2-3; TRBD2 agrees at 7 bases. From germline, CDR1 is SGDLS and CDR2 YYNGEE. This CDR3 contains 15 residues. V shed 6 bases and J 0 bases; nucleotides not matched to a gene: 7.

J is TRBJ1-3 and V is TRBV19; TRBD1 aligns across 8 bases. V shed 10 bases and J 4 bases; nucleotides not matched to a gene: 12. The CDR3 has 15 residues. CDR1 is LNHDA and CDR2 is SQIVND in the germline V gene (reference sequence). CDR3 residues: CATMDRDRVGNTIYF. CDR3 DNA: TGTGCCACCATGGACAGGGATCGAGTAGGAAACACCATATATTTT.

This clone showed up just once. J is TRBJ2-5 and V is TRBV29-1; TRBD2 is a possible D gene (5 bases). CDR3 length: 12 residues. V was pared by 7 bases and J by 5 bases, with 14 bases between. Germline CDR1 reads SQVTM; CDR2 reads ANQGSEA. The CDR3 sequence: CSGELAQETQYF. Written as DNA, the CDR3 is TGCAGCGGAGAGCTAGCTCAGGAGACCCAGTACTTC.

The chain joins TRBV7-9 to TRBJ1-4; the D is unclear. This CDR3 comprises 15 residues. Trimming stripped 2 bases from V and 8 bases from J, with 15 bases between. From germline, CDR1 is SEHNR and CDR2 FQNEAQ (reference sequence). The chain's CDR3 is CASSLNDPGGEKLFF. In DNA form, the CDR3 reads TGTGCCAGCAGCTTAAATGACCCGGGCGGGGAAAAACTGTTTTTT.

CDR3 sequence: CASRYGGTEANYGYTF. DNA for the CDR3: TGCGCCAGCAGATATGGGGGGACAGAAGCTAACTATGGCTACACCTTC. The rearrangement joins TRBV5-1 to TRBJ1-2, with 7 bases lining up with TRBD1. The length of the CDR3 is 16 residues. CDR1 and CDR2 from the germline V gene are SGHRS and YFSETQ. J was trimmed by 0 bases and V by 5 bases; bases with no gene match: 10.

The rearrangement joins TRBV7-8 to TRBJ2-2, with a possible D match to TRBD2 (6 bases). The CDR3 is made up of 17 amino acids. Germline CDR1 reads SGHVS; CDR2 reads FQNEAQ. Trimming removed 5 bases at V and 6 bases at J, with 22 bases between. In DNA, the CDR3 is TGTGCCAGCAGCCCGCCCCTTCGGCTAGCGAAGGCCGGGGAGCTGTTTTTT. Its protein product is CASSPPLRLAKAGELFF.

This clone was picked up one time. The V gene is TRBV19, the J gene TRBJ2-3, with D possibly matching TRBD1 (6 bases). Germline V gives CDR1 LNHDA, CDR2 SQIVND (reference sequence). The CDR3 contains 16 residues. V lost 4 bases and J 1 base, leaving 15 bases between the germline ends. The CDR3 region is CASSRGPPWGTDTQYF. In nucleotides, the CDR3 is TGTGCCAGTAGTAGGGGGCCCCCGTGGGGCACAGATACGCAGTATTTT.

The chain employs TRBV19 and TRBJ2-7; 7 positions match TRBD1. This CDR3 has 15 amino acids. Germline CDR1 LNHDA, CDR2 SQIVND (reference sequence). J lost 0 bases, V lost 6 bases, and 8 bases had no gene match. DNA of the CDR3: TGTGCCAGTAGCCCTAGGACAGGAAGCTCCTACGAGCAGTACTTC. It yields the protein CASSPRTGSSYEQYF.

The V and J genes are TRBV24-1 and TRBJ1-1; D may be TRBD1 (5 bases). Germline-derived CDR1 and CDR2 are KGHDR and SFDVKD. Trimming removed 8 bases from V and 3 bases from J, with 18 bases in between. The CDR3 covers 15 residues. The CDR3 spells CATNISDGGYTEAFF. DNA of the CDR3: TGTGCCACCAATATCTCTGACGGGGGATACACTGAAGCTTTCTTT.

DNA of the CDR3: TGTGCCAGCAGGGGACAGGGGGCCTCTGAAGCTTTCTTT. As protein: CASRGQGASEAFF. The rearrangement joins TRBV6-5 to TRBJ1-1; TRBD1 agrees at 12 bases. Germline V CDR1 and CDR2: MNHEY, SVGAGI. The CDR3 runs 13 residues. Losses at the gene ends were 6 bases for V and 6 bases for J; bases not matched to a gene: 2.

The genes are TRBV19 and TRBJ2-1; possibly TRBD1 for D (5 bases). The V end was cut by 5 bases, the J end by 3 bases, with 8 bases between. CDR3 length equals 13 residues. CDR1 is LNHDA and CDR2 is SQIVND in the germline V gene (reference sequence). The CDR3, as DNA: TGTGCCAGTAGTCCAGGGAACTACAATGAGCAGTTCTTC. The encoded protein is CASSPGNYNEQFF.

V is TRBV9 and J is TRBJ2-7, with D maybe TRBD1 (7 bases). The V end was cut by 1 base, the J end by 1 base, with 12 bases between. The CDR3 has 15 residues. Per the germline V gene, CDR1 is SGDLS and CDR2 is YYNGEE. CDR3 loop: CASSVQAGGSYEQYF. CDR3 bases: TGTGCCAGCAGCGTACAGGCAGGGGGGTCCTACGAGCAGTACTTC.

The rearrangement links TRBV9 to TRBJ2-1; D gene ambiguous. The CDR3 is 14 residues long. Germline V gives CDR1 SGDLS, CDR2 YYNGEE. Trimming pared 0 bases from V and 2 bases from J, leaving 6 bases between. The CDR3 here is CASSVAHTYNEQFF. The CDR3 DNA reads TGTGCCAGCAGCGTAGCTCACACCTACAATGAGCAGTTCTTC.

A single count supports this clone. The chain couples TRBV10-1 to TRBJ2-7, with D perhaps TRBD1 (7 bases). Trimming took 1 base from V and 1 from J, leaving 20 bases between them. The CDR3 sequence is 18 residues long. Germline assignment: CDR1 WNHNN and CDR2 SYGVQD (reference sequence). The CDR3 DNA reads as TGCGCCAGCAGTGAGTGGCCCCCAGGGGGGACCACTTCCTACGAGCAGTACTTC. It translates to CASSEWPPGGTTSYEQYF.

The gene calls are TRBV7-2 and TRBJ1-3; tentatively, D is TRBD1 (6 bases). Germline V gene data show CDR1 as SGHTA and CDR2 as FQGNSA. V was pared by 3 bases and J by 5 bases, with 11 bases between. The CDR3 loop spans 14 amino acids. CDR3 loop: CASSFRDIRNTIYF. CDR3 coding DNA: TGTGCCAGCAGCTTCCGGGACATCAGAAACACCATATATTTT.

The chain joins TRBV27 to TRBJ1-1; no firm D call. The CDR3 runs to 14 residues. V was shortened by 3 bases and J by 3 bases, with 11 bases between the two germline ends. CDR1 MNHEY and CDR2 SMNVEV come from the germline V gene (reference sequence). Written as DNA, the CDR3 is TGTGCCAGCAGTTTCGGGCGCGGGGACACTGAAGCTTTCTTT. It is translated as CASSFGRGDTEAFF.